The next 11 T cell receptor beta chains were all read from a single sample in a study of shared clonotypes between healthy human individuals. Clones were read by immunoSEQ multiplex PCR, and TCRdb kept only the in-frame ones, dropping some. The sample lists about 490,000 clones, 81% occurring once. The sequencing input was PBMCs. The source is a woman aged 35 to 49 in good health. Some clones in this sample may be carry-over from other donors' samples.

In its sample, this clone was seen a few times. CDR3 bases: TGTGCCAGCAGTCGGACTAGCGAGGTTGGGACCCAGTACTTC. Its translation: CASSRTSEVGTQYF. The V and J genes are TRBV6-6 and TRBJ2-5, with 9 nucleotides matching TRBD2. The V and J ends lost 5 bases and 7 bases, in that order; junction bases with no gene match: 8. From germline, CDR1 is MNHNY and CDR2 SVGAGI (reference sequence). This CDR3 comprises 14 residues.

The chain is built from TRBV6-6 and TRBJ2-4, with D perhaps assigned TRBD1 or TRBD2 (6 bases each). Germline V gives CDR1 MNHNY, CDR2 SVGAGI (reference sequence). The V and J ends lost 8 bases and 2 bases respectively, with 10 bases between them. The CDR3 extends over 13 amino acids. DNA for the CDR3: TGTGCCAGCTCTGGGGGGCCCAAAAACATTCAGTACTTC. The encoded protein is CASSGGPKNIQYF.

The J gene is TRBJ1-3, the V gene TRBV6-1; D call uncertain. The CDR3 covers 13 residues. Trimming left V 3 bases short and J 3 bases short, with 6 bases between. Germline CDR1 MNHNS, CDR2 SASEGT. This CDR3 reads CASSEVYGNTIYF. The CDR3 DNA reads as TGTGCCAGCAGTGAGGTTTATGGAAACACCATATATTTT.

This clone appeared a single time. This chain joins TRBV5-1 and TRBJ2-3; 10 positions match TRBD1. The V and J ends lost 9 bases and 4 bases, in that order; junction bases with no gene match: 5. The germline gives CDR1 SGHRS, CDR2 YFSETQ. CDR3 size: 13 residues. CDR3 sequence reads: CATAGQGSDTQYF. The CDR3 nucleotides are TGCGCCACCGCGGGACAGGGGTCAGATACGCAGTATTTT.

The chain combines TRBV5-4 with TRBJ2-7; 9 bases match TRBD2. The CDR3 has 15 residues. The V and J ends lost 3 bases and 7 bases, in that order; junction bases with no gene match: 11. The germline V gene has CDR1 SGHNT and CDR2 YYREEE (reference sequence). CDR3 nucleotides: TGTGCCAGCAGCTCTGCGGGAGGGAACCTACGGGAGCAGTACTTC. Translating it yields CASSSAGGNLREQYF.

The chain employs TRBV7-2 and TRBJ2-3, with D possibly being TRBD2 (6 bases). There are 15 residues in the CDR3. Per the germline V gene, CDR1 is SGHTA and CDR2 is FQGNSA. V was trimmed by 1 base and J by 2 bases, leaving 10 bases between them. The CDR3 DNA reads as TGTGCCAGCAGCTTAGAAGGGACTCACACAGATACGCAGTATTTT. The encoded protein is CASSLEGTHTDTQYF.

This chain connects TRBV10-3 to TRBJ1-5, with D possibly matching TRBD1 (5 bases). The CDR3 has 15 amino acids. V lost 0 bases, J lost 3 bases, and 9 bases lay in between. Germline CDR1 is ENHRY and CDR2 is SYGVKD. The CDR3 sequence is CAISESGGTNQPQHF. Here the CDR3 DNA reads TGTGCCATCAGTGAGTCGGGGGGAACCAATCAGCCCCAGCATTTT.

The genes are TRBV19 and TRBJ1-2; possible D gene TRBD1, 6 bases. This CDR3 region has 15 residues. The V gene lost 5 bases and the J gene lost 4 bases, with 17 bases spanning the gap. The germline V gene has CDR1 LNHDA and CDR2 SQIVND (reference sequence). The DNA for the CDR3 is TGTGCCAGTAGTTCCAAGACAGGCCCGGGCTATGGCTACACCTTC. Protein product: CASSSKTGPGYGYTF.

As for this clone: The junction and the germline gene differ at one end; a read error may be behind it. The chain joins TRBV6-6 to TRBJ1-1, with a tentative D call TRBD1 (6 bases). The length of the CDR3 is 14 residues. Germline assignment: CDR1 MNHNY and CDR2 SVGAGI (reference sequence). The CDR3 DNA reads TGTGCCAGCAGTTACCGGGGGCGCACGACTGGAGCTTTCTTT. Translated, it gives CASSYRGRTTGAFF.

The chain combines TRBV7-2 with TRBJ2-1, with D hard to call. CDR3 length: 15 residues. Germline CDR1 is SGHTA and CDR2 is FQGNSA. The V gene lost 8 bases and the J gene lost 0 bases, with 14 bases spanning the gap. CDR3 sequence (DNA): TGTGCCAGCGCCACGTTAGCAGGCTCCTACAATGAGCAGTTCTTC. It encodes CASATLAGSYNEQFF. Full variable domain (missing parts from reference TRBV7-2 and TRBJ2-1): GAGVSQSPSNKVTEKGKDVELRCDPISGHTALYWYRQSLGQGLEFLIYFQGNSAPDKSGLPSDRFSAERTGGSVSTLTIQRTQQEDSAVYLCASATLAGSYNEQFFGPGTRLTVL.

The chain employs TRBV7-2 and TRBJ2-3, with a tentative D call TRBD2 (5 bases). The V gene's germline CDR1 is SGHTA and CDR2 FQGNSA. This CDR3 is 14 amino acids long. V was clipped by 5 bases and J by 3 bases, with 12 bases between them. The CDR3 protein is CASSLGRSTDTQYF. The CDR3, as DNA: TGTGCCAGCAGCCTGGGGAGATCGACAGATACGCAGTATTTT.